This T cell receptor (beta chain) was documented in a study of shared clonotypes between healthy human individuals (TCRdb year 2020). Concerning the study at large: Two women and a few men aged 18 to 49 years were included in the cohort. Different laboratories and diverse techniques were used to prepare libraries and sequence TCR repertoires, to increase sequencing depth and limit assay-specific biases. For each donor, CD4 naive and CD4 memory were each run on three plates, CD8 naive on two plates, and CD8 memory on one plate. Leukapheresis yielded between about 0.94 and 8.9 billion PBMCs per donor. To estimate repertoire size and how much clonotype sharing occurs between individuals, the study deeply sequenced the blood TCR repertoires of five healthy adults. Summary of the overall study and its limitations: Incomplete sequencing was indicated by rarefaction of sorted-subset datasets, despite the large sequencing depth. The genetic and exposure-history diversity represented was limited by the small number of donors. Pairwise subsampling indicated that sequencing depth was expected to affect the degree of clonotype sharing among donors. Sampling was restricted to blood, and TCR repertoires in tissues likely differ from the TCR repertoires found in blood. When four donors were compared, the shared fraction of clonotypes was about 5% for naive CD4, around 4% for naive CD8, more than 2% for memory CD4, and 0.4% for memory CD8. Larger estimated clonotype richness was generally found for naive subsets than for memory subsets. Compared with non-shared clonotypes, the clonotypes found in all four sorted-subset donors had higher generation probabilities.

For this clone: Its recognized antigen is unknown. No base quality values were provided; no much bigger clone lies one nucleotide off.

The donors were healthy, HIV-negative adults with no recently reported acute infections or vaccinations. Only Caucasian adults living in Nashville, Tennessee, USA were represented among the donors. CD4+ T cells were enriched by magnetic negative selection; naive cells were then positively selected on CD45RA, and the negative fraction formed the memory subset. Blood was obtained by leukapheresis, after which PBMCs were separated by Ficoll-Histopaque density gradient centrifugation and cryopreserved in liquid nitrogen vapor phase. Analytical flow cytometry was used to check the purity and quantity of each magnetically sorted T cell population. Genomic DNA was isolated from each sorted fraction and quantified by UV absorbance on a Nanodrop 2000c. Using the deep immunoSEQ assay, TCR CDR3 regions were amplified from genomic DNA by multiplex PCR. For each cell subset, the extracted genomic DNA was distributed evenly across all wells of several immunoSEQ 96-well plates, and each plate served as one replicate. For sorted subsets, roughly 200 ng of genomic DNA, equivalent to 25,000 to 35,000 T cell genomes, went into each replicate PCR. The purified libraries were quantified using a Qubit 3.0 fluorometer, sized with a Bioanalyzer 2100, and then quantified again using the KAPA Library Quantification kit. A separate single-read 150-cycle Illumina NextSeq 550 flow cell was used to sequence each immunoSEQ 96-well plate. The study's own analysis went as follows. Because only junctional sequences without quality scores were contained in the immunoSEQ output, filtering matching that applied to full-length reads could not be performed. To assign V/J genes and CDR3, sequences were annotated against IMGT germline references using PyIR, a Python wrapper for IgBLAST v1.9. Any read was removed if the V/J assignment was weak (E-value above 1e-6), the CDR3 was missing, or the read contained stop codons, out-of-frame junctions, or ambiguous translated residues. V3J clonotypes were defined by identical inferred V gene, J gene, and CDR3 amino acid sequence. Percentage overlap between repertoires was computed as shared unique clonotypes divided by the size of the smaller repertoire. Repertoire richness was assessed with RTK rarefaction, the Chao1 estimator, and Recon v2.1 estimates of unobserved clonotypes. OLGA was used to compute generation probabilities for all TCRbeta clonotypes that the gDNA method yielded from a few donors. TCRdb limited this immuneACCESS table to in-frame rearrangements with V and J called. A share of clones is missing; checked studies link under half to unresolved V genes, and the rest is unexplained. For V, J and clone size, that table is used; D and trimming come from the DNA. The sample includes 330,000 or so clones, with about 73% observed a single time. The ten largest clonotypes hold about 10% of the sample.

Including cysteine and phenylalanine, the CDR3 has 17 amino acids. Only the CDR3 portion is preserved as DNA: 51 bases, with reading frame beginning at the first base. The germline V gene yields LGHNA for CDR1 and YNFKEQ for CDR2. V and J are truncated by 1 base and 0 bases respectively, leaving an intervening sequence of 12 bases. The clonotype comes from a man aged 30 to 39 in good health. The rearranged segments are TRBV4-2 and TRBJ2-2; the D gene remains uncertain. Material for sequencing was memory CD4+ T cells sorted from blood. The sample's cell subset or site label, in plain terms: CD45RA-negative fraction. The CDR3 reads CASSQGLQFANTGELFF. In nucleotide form, the sequence is TGTGCCAGCAGCCAAGGACTCCAGTTCGCGAACACCGGGGAGCTGTTTTTT.